This T cell receptor (beta chain) stems from a study of blood T cell repertoires in COVID-19. Study at large: Samples came from the United States, Italy and Spain, spanning acute and convalescent COVID-19.

The CDR3 is 15 residues long. Germline lookup yields CDR1 SGHDT and CDR2 YYEEEE. The ends were cut back, 4 bases at V and 5 bases at J, with 16 bases in the middle. Method: immunoSEQ multiplex PCR; TCRdb's copy keeps in-frame clones and lacks some. The sample contains about 98,000 clones, about 81% of which appear only once. The rearrangement uses TRBV5-6 and TRBJ1-3; D possibly corresponds to TRBD1 (5 bases). The receptor was isolated from an older man with acute or convalescent COVID-19. The sample comprised peripheral blood. The CDR3 nucleotides read TGTGCCAGCAGCGTATCGAGGGGAGGCCGAAACACCATATATTTT. It translates to CASSVSRGGRNTIYF.